Here is one TCR beta chain with its context. Its antigen is still unknown. The CDR3 loop spans 15 amino acids. Losses at the gene ends were 0 bases for V and 9 bases for J; bases not matched to a gene: 7. CDR1 is SGHKS and CDR2 is YYEKEE in the germline V gene (reference sequence). Generated by immunoSEQ multiplex PCR, the TCRdb table keeps only in-frame clones and is missing some. This sample yields roughly 26,000 clones, of which less than 90% are seen a single time; 30% to 35% belongs to the top ten. These data come from a study of a mutant IDH1 vaccine in newly diagnosed glioma. At the level of the study: Treated patients were about 60% male, about 38% female, mean age approximately 42 years. V12 occurred at week 35 and V13 at week 47.

Study results and caveats: In around 93% of patients, immune responses induced by the vaccine occurred.

The time point here: week 35, safety follow-up. What each vaccine dose contained was 300 ug of mutant IDH1 20-mer peptide, accompanied by topical imiquimod. Donors' newly diagnosed IDH1-mutant WHO grade 3 or 4 astrocytomas lacked nuclear ATRX. The material sequenced was PBMCs, taken from a glioma patient whose treatment included an IDH1 peptide vaccine. The TCR comes from a man aged 25 to 40 with glioma. The chain couples TRBV5-5 to TRBJ2-2, with TRBD2 matching over 8 bases. The CDR3 DNA follows: TGTGCCAGCAGCTTGGATGGTAGCGGGGCCAGGGAGCTGTTTTTT. Protein sequence: CASSLDGSGARELFF.